The 5 T cell receptor beta chains below were found in one sample sequenced in a study of PD-1 blockade in classical Hodgkin lymphoma. TCRdb keeps only in-frame clones here, not all; method: immunoSEQ multiplex PCR. Altogether approximately 60,000 clones are present, 88% being singletons, with the ten largest covering approximately 13%. Relapse was seen in all patients after autologous stem cell transplantation, and brentuximab vedotin exposure was variable. This material consisted of peripheral blood mononuclear cells (PBMCs), taken at baseline. The receptors were sampled from a human donor with classical Hodgkin lymphoma.

J is TRBJ1-2 and V is TRBV15, with D unresolved. CDR1 is LNHNV and CDR2 is YYDKDF in the germline V gene (reference sequence). This CDR3 comprises 14 residues. V was trimmed by 2 bases and J by 2 bases, leaving 9 bases between them. The CDR3 region is CATSRRTDNYGYTF. Here the CDR3 DNA reads TGTGCCACCAGCAGAAGGACGGACAACTATGGCTACACCTTC.

The chain recombines TRBV9 with TRBJ1-1; D possibly corresponds to TRBD1 (5 bases). V lost 1 base, J lost 5 bases, and 15 bases lay in between. Germline V gives CDR1 SGDLS, CDR2 YYNGEE. This CDR3 contains 15 residues. This CDR3 is CASSVWAGGTTEAFF. The CDR3 nucleotides are TGTGCCAGCAGCGTATGGGCCGGGGGTACTACTGAAGCTTTCTTT.

The DNA for the CDR3 is TGTGCCATCAAGGGGGGACTAGCGGGGGCGGCCGCATCTAGCACAGATACGCAGTATTTT. Translated: CAIKGGLAGAAASSTDTQYF. V usage is TRBV10-3 and J usage is TRBJ2-3; 14 nucleotides align to TRBD2. V was clipped by 7 bases and J by 0 bases; unmatched bases: 15. CDR1 is ENHRY, CDR2 SYGVKD, per germline. The CDR3 sequence is 20 residues long.

The CDR3, as DNA: TGTGCCAGCAGTTTCAACCCTCAAGCCAACACCATATATTTT. Protein: CASSFNPQANTIYF. This chain joins TRBV27 and TRBJ1-3; no firm D call. V was cut by 3 bases and J by 7 bases, with 13 bases left in between. CDR3 length: 14 amino acids. Germline V CDR1 and CDR2: MNHEY, SMNVEV (reference sequence).

The chain combines TRBV7-3 with TRBJ2-3; the match to TRBD2 covers 7 bases. V was clipped by 1 base and J by 5 bases; unmatched bases: 9. CDR3 length equals 16 residues. Germline V CDR1 and CDR2: SGHTA, FQGTGA. This chain's CDR3 is CASSLKGRAGRDTQYF. The DNA for the CDR3 is TGTGCCAGCAGCTTAAAAGGTCGAGCGGGGAGAGATACGCAGTATTTT.